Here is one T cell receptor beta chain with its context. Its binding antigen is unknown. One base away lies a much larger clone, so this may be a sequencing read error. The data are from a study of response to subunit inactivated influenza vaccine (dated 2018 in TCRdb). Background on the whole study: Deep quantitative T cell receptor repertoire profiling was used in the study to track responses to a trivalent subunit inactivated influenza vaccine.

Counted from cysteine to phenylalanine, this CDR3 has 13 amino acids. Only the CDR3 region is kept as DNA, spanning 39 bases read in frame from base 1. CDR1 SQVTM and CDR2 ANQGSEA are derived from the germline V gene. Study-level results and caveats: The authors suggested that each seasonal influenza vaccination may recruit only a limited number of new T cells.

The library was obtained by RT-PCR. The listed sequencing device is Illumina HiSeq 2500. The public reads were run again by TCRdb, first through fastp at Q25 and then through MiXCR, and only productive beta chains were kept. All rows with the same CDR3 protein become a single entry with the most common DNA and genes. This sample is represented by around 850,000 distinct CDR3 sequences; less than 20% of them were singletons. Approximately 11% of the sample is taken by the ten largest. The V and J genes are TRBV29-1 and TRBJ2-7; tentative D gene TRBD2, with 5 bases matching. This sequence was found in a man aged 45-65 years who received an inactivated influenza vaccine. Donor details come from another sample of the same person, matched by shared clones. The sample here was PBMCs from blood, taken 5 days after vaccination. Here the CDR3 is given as CIVARGSSYEQYF. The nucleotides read TGCATCGTTGCCAGAGGGAGCTCCTACGAGCAGTACTTC.